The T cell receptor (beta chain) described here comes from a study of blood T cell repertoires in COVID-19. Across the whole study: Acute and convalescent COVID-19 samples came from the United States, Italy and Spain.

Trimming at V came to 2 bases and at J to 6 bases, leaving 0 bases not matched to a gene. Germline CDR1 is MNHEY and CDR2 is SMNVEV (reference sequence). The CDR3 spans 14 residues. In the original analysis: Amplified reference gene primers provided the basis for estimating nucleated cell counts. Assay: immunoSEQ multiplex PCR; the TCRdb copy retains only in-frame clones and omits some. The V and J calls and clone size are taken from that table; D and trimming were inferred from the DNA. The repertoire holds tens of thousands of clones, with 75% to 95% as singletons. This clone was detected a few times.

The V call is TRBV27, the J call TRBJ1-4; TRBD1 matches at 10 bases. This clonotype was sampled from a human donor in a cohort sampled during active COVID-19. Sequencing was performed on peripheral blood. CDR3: CASSLDRGHEKLFF. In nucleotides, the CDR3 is TGTGCCAGCAGTTTAGACAGGGGGCATGAAAAACTGTTTTTT.